This T cell receptor (beta chain) is drawn from a study of blood T cell repertoires in COVID-19. Study information: Sample material is recorded as cDNA or gDNA derived from T cells, B-cell-depleted T cells, or PBMCs.

V lost 5 bases and J lost 5, with 16 bases in between. CDR1 MNHEY and CDR2 SMNVEV come from the germline V gene (reference sequence). The CDR3 is 15 amino acids. The study drew participants aged 18 to 89 years from roughly 25 US areas. Participants reported their clinical history, and cohort assignment relied on those reports. Libraries were prepared by immunoSEQ multiplex PCR; TCRdb keeps only in-frame clonotypes and omits some of them. The sample has over 350,000 clones, 70% to 90% seen once. The TCR sequence derives from a woman between 18 and 30 years old with acute COVID-19. The sample was PBMCs or T cells enriched from blood (not recorded which). V usage is TRBV27 and J usage is TRBJ1-5; weak D call: TRBD1 (6 bases). The CDR3 DNA is TGTGCCAGCAGTCTCCGGGACAATGGGGATCAGCCCCAGCATTTT. This sequence encodes CASSLRDNGDQPQHF.